The 6 T cell receptor beta chains below all came from one sample that was sequenced in a study of blood T cell repertoires in COVID-19. The protocol was immunoSEQ multiplex PCR, while the TCRdb copy is restricted to in-frame clones and leaves out a portion. The sample includes a few hundred thousand clones, about 87% of them seen just once. Sequencing input: peripheral blood. The receptor set was obtained from a woman in her 30s with COVID-19, enrolled during active disease.

The chain links TRBV25-1 to TRBJ1-6, with D uncertain. Trimming took 3 bases from V and 0 from J, leaving 6 bases between them. The CDR3 has 15 amino acids. The V gene's germline CDR1 is MGHDK and CDR2 SYGVNS. The CDR3 nucleotides read TGTGCCAGCAGTGAGAGGAGCTCCTATAATTCACCCCTCCACTTT. Its protein product is CASSERSSYNSPLHF.

The chain carries TRBV6-5 and TRBJ2-3; 10 bases map to TRBD2. This CDR3 has 14 amino acids. V lost 5 bases, J lost 4 bases, and 3 bases stayed unmatched. Germline V gene lookup returns CDR1 MNHEY and CDR2 SVGAGI. The CDR3 reads CASSRAGGPDTQYF. CDR3 sequence (DNA): TGTGCCAGCAGTCGAGCGGGAGGGCCAGATACGCAGTATTTT.

The V call is TRBV6-5, the J call TRBJ1-6, with 10 bases that match TRBD1. Looked up from germline, CDR1 is MNHEY and CDR2 is SVGAGI. The CDR3 length is 15 residues. V shed 0 bases, J shed 14 bases, and the junction held 7 bases outside the gene matches. CDR3 coding DNA: TGTGCCAGCAGTTACTCGAGGACAGGGGGATTAGCCCTCCACTTT. Its protein product is CASSYSRTGGLALHF.

V usage is TRBV7-9 and J usage is TRBJ2-7; D is perhaps TRBD1 (5 bases). Germline V gene sequence: CDR1 SEHNR, CDR2 FQNEAQ (reference sequence). The CDR3 consists of 14 residues. Trimming stripped 1 base from V and 1 base from J, with 8 bases between. The CDR3 loop is CASSLGRQSYEQYF. CDR3 bases: TGTGCCAGCAGCTTAGGTCGACAGTCCTACGAGCAGTACTTC.

The count of this clone is one. The rearrangement links TRBV7-9 to TRBJ1-2; D is possibly TRBD1 (6 bases). CDR3 size: 14 residues. CDR1 and CDR2 from the germline V gene are SEHNR and FQNEAQ (reference sequence). V lost 3 bases and J 7 bases, leaving 15 bases between the germline ends. CDR3 region: CASSFQQGSGGYTF. CDR3 nucleotides: TGTGCCAGCAGCTTTCAACAGGGTTCTGGTGGCTACACCTTC.

V and J are TRBV7-3 and TRBJ2-1; TRBD2 matches at 11 bases. Germline loops: CDR1 SGHTA, CDR2 FQGTGA. The CDR3 has 15 residues. V shed 0 bases, J shed 9 bases, and the junction held 4 bases outside the gene matches. CDR3 in amino acids: CASSLTGLAGGEQFF. The CDR3 DNA reads TGTGCCAGCAGCTTAACGGGGCTAGCGGGAGGTGAGCAGTTCTTC.